The next 5 T cell receptor beta chains were all read from a single sample in a study of shared clonotypes between healthy human individuals. Generated by immunoSEQ multiplex PCR, the TCRdb table keeps only in-frame clones and is missing some. Of hundreds of thousands of clones in the sample, around 75% were seen once. The sample was PBMCs. The origin of the receptors is a woman aged 40 to 50 in good health. Some clones in this sample may be carry-over from other donors' samples.

This chain uses TRBV4-3 with TRBJ2-2; D is perhaps TRBD1 or TRBD2 (5 bases each). The germline gives CDR1 LGHNA, CDR2 YSLEER. The CDR3 has 16 residues. V was clipped by 0 bases and J by 6 bases, with 14 bases between them. In DNA form, the CDR3 reads TGCGCCAGCAGCCAAGAGAGGGGTCTGCCCTCCGGGGAGCTGTTTTTT. Translation: CASSQERGLPSGELFF.

This clone was seen only once. The V gene is TRBV5-5, the J gene TRBJ2-7; D remains unclear. The CDR3 sequence is 14 residues long. The V end was cut by 0 bases, the J end by 2 bases, with 9 bases between. The V gene's germline CDR1 is SGHKS and CDR2 YYEKEE (reference sequence). The DNA for the CDR3 is TGTGCCAGCAGCTTGGTACAGTGGACCTACGAGCAGTACTTC. It yields the protein CASSLVQWTYEQYF.

The CDR3 loop is CAISAGGGPEYEQYF. CDR3 in DNA: TGTGCCATCAGTGCGGGAGGGGGCCCTGAGTACGAGCAGTACTTC. This rearrangement joins TRBV10-3 to TRBJ2-7; D may be TRBD2 (8 bases). CDR1 and CDR2 from the germline V gene are ENHRY and SYGVKD. CDR3 length equals 15 residues. Trimming removed 4 bases from V and 4 bases from J, with 17 bases in between.

The table lists this clone with a few counts. This chain uses TRBV19 with TRBJ2-2, with D maybe TRBD2 (6 bases). Trimming shortened V by 3 bases and J by 7 bases, and 21 bases separated the two germline ends. The CDR3 runs 17 residues. CDR1 LNHDA and CDR2 SQIVND come from the germline V gene (reference sequence). The CDR3 bases are TGTGCCAGTAGTATGCGCATGGGGTGGGACTCGTTCGGGGAGCTGTTTTTT. This encodes CASSMRMGWDSFGELFF.

This chain joins TRBV2 and TRBJ1-5; D unclear. The ends were cut back, 6 bases at V and 7 bases at J, with 13 bases in the middle. This CDR3 is built from 13 residues. Germline V gives CDR1 SNHLY, CDR2 FYNNEI. This CDR3 is CASSGGRGQPQHF. In nucleotides, the CDR3 is TGTGCCAGCAGCGGAGGGCGTGGACAGCCCCAGCATTTT.